This T cell receptor (beta chain) derives from a study of T cells in localized non-small cell lung cancer (dated by TCRdb to the early 2020s). Regarding the research as a whole: T cell repertoires of some 240 early-stage NSCLC patients were analyzed, with tumors being compared against uninvolved tumor-adjacent lungs. The cohort comprised some 220 treatment-naïve NSCLC patients with resected, localized lung tumors. NSCLC patients had a mean age of approximately 66 years, and around 140 were male and 107 female.

At diagnosis, tumor, uninvolved tumor-adjacent lung and peripheral blood were collected and then preserved as a mix of FFPE and fresh-frozen material. Blood samples were analyzed as peripheral blood mononuclear cells for TCR repertoire profiling. The CDR3 spans 15 residues, from the cysteine through the phenylalanine. Just the 45-base CDR3 DNA is kept, in frame starting at base 1. The trim is 5 bases for V and 1 base for J, with a gap of 11 bases between the germline ends. The CDR1 and CDR2 encoded by the germline V gene are SGHTA and FQGNSA. Study-level results and caveats: A median of approximately 53 of the top 100 tumor clones turned up in the paired uninvolved adjacent lung, and about 28 of those clones also ranked among the top 100 of that same adjacent lung. Multi-region tumor sequencing was not performed, so intratumor heterogeneity could not be excluded. Uninvolved tumor-adjacent lung showed the highest T cell clonality, higher than tumor, which suggests more focused antigenic responses in the uninvolved tumor-adjacent lung. Because the study design was exploratory, TCR variables were selected using unadjusted p-values without false-discovery rate correction. Longer overall survival was associated with higher T cell density in blood, whereas shorter survival was associated with higher clonality in adjacent lung.

A note on this clone: No antigen is known for it. It has no much larger one-base neighbor in the sample; base qualities were not kept.

TCR beta CDR3 regions were sequenced from DNA using the immunoSEQ Assay. On the authors' methods: To compute T cell density, TCR beta template counts were normalized to usable DNA, which was estimated by amplifying housekeeping genes. Richness was estimated with the preseqR package, extrapolating to 400,000 templates for PBMC samples and 120,000 templates for tissue samples. Clonality was defined by subtracting Pielou's evenness from one. Tissue-enriched TCRs were identified through differential abundance testing performed on productive amino-acid clonotypes, with a minimum total count of 5 and an alpha of 0.1. The Jaccard Index and the Morisita Overlap Index were used to measure repertoire overlap between compartments. GLIPH grouped TCR beta CDR3s together with public tetramer-defined viral CDR3s, and a viral motif had to include at least three viral sequences and show V-gene enrichment. TCRdb re-hosts the immuneACCESS table, in-frame sequences only. Its copies lack some clones; in the studies checked, an unresolved V gene accounts for under half of them, and the cause for the rest is not known. The V and J calls and clone size are taken from that table; D and trimming were inferred from the DNA. In this sample the table shows under 20,000 clones, roughly 90% of which occur a single time. The top ten hold roughly 9% of the sample.

The sequence is built from TRBV7-2 and TRBJ2-2; the D gene is perhaps TRBD1, from 6 matching bases. Sequenced material: peripheral blood, taken before any cancer treatment. The TCR comes from a man between 40 and 69 years old with stage I lung adenocarcinoma. The CDR3 region has the sequence CASSPQGLNTGELFF. The nucleotide sequence is given as TGTGCCAGCAGCCCACAGGGCCTGAACACCGGGGAGCTGTTTTTT.